Presented here are 3 T cell receptor beta chains from one specimen sequenced in a study of T-cell reconstitution after alpha-beta-depleted transplantation in children. Overall study findings and caveats: A year had passed since transplant, and T-cell counts and diversity by then came mostly from newly produced T cells.

The TCRbeta library was prepared with unique molecular identifiers. Via MiXCR, TCRdb re-called the PCR reads, giving one row per CDR3 protein. The sample lists about 300,000 distinct CDR3 sequences, 6.5% to 9% seen once, with 9.1% in the top ten. No antigen is known for these receptors. Sequences were derived from peripheral blood, sampled 360 days after TCRalphabeta/CD19-depleted stem cell transplant. The receptors derive from a female patient aged 2-9 years who had a stem cell transplant for Fanconi anemia, so the T cells may come from the graft donor.

Many counts were recorded for this clonotype. The gene calls are TRBV11-2 and TRBJ2-1, with a weak D call TRBD1 (6 bases). Germline CDR1 reads SGHAT; CDR2 reads FQNNGV. CDR3 size: 15 residues. Trimming took 4 bases from V and 2 from J, leaving 12 bases between them. For the CDR3, the DNA is TGTGCCAGCAGCTCGGGACAAATTCCCTACAATGAGCAGTTCTTC. As protein: CASSSGQIPYNEQFF. Combining the CDR3 with reference TRBV11-2 and TRBJ2-1 gives the whole variable domain EAGVAQSPRYKIIEKRQSVAFWCNPISGHATLYWYQQILGQGPKLLIQFQNNGVVDDSQLPKDRFSAERLKGVDSTLKIQPAKLEDSAVYLCASSSGQIPYNEQFFGPGTRLTVL.

The chain links TRBV12-3 or TRBV12-4 to TRBJ2-5; 7 nucleotides line up with TRBD1. The CDR3 contains 14 residues. V gave up 2 bases and J gave up 4 bases; unmatched junction bases: 4. As DNA, the CDR3 is TGTGCCAGCAGTTTAAGGGGGCGCGGAGAGACCCAGTACTTC. Protein sequence: CASSLRGRGETQYF.

There are a few counts of this clonotype. The V gene is TRBV7-8, the J gene TRBJ2-7; D possibly matches TRBD1 or TRBD2 (5 bases each). Trimming took 5 bases from V and 6 from J, leaving 20 bases between them. Germline lookup yields CDR1 SGHVS and CDR2 FQNEAQ. The CDR3 extends over 15 amino acids. Here the CDR3 DNA reads TGTGCCAGCAGCCTGGAACCGGGACGACTCATCGAGCAGTACTTC. This sequence encodes CASSLEPGRLIEQYF.